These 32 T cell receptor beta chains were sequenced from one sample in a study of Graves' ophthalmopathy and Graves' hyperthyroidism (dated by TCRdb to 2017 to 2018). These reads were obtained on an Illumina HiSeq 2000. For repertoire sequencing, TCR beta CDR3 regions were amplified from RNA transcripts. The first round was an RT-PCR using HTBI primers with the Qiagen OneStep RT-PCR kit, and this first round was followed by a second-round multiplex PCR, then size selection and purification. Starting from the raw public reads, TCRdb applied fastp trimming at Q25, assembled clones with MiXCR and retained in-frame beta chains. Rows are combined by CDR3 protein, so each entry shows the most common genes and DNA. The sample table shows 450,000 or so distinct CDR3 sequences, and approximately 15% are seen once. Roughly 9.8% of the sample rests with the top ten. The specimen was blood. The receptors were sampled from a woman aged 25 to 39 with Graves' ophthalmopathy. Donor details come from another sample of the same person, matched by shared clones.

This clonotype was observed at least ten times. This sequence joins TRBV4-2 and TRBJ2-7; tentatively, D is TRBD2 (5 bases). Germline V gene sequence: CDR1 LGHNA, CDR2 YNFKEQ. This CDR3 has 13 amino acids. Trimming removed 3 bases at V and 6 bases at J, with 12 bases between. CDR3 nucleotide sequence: TGTGCCAGCAGCCACGGAGGTCAAGTCGAGCAGTACTTC. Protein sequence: CASSHGGQVEQYF.

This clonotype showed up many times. The CDR3 DNA follows: TGTGCCATCAGCCGAGAAGTGGGCACTGAAGCTTTCTTT. Translating gives CAISREVGTEAFF. V is TRBV10-3 and J is TRBJ1-1; D unresolved. Germline CDR1 ENHRY, CDR2 SYGVKD. The CDR3 totals 13 residues. Trimming pared 6 bases from V and 4 bases from J, leaving 12 bases between.

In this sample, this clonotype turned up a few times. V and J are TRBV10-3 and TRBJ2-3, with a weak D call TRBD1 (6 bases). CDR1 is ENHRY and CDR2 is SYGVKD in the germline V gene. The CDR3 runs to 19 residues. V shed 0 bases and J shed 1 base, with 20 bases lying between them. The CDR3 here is CAISESTPLGQKRTDTQYF. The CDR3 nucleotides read TGTGCCATCAGTGAGTCGACACCCTTAGGACAGAAACGCACAGATACGCAGTATTTT.

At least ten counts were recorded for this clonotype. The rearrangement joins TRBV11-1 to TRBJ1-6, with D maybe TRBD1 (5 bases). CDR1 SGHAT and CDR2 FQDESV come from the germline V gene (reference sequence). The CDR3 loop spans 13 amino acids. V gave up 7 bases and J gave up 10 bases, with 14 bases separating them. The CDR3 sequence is CASTPGIESPLHF. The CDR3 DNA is TGTGCCAGCACCCCAGGGATCGAGTCACCCCTCCACTTT.

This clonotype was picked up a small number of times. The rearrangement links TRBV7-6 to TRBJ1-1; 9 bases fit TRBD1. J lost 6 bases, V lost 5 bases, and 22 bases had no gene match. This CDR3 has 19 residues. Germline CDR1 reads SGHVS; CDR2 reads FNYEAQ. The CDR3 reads CASSLTTVPGQGPNAEAFF. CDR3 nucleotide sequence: TGTGCCAGCAGCCTAACAACAGTCCCGGGACAGGGACCCAATGCTGAAGCTTTCTTT. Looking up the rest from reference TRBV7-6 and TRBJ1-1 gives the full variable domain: GAGVSQSPRYKVTKRGQDVALRCDPISGHVSLYWYRQALGQGPEFLTYFNYEAQQDKSGLPNDRFSAERPEGSISTLTIQRTEQRDSAMYRCASSLTTVPGQGPNAEAFFGQGTRLTVV.

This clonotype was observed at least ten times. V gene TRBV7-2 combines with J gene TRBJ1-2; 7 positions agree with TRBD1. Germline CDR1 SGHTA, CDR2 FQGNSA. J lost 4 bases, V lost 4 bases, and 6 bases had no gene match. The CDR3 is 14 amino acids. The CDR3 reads CASSSSGGSYGYTF. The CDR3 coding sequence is TGTGCCAGCAGCTCGTCAGGGGGTAGCTATGGCTACACCTTC.

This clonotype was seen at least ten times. CDR3 nucleotides: TGCAGTGCTAGAGATCAGCTAGCGGGAGCTTATCACGGGGAGCTGTTTTTT. This gives the protein CSARDQLAGAYHGELFF. The V call is TRBV20-1, the J call TRBJ2-2, with TRBD2 identical over 10 bases. J gave up 7 bases and V 0 bases, and 11 bases lay outside the gene matches. In germline, CDR1 is DFQATT, CDR2 SNEGSKA (reference sequence). The CDR3 sequence is 17 residues long.

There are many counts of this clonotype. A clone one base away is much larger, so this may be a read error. The CDR3 sequence is CASSIAGSSENTIYF. CDR3 nucleotides: TGTGCCAGCAGTATAGCAGGTAGCTCTGAAAACACCATATATTTT. The chain couples TRBV12-3 or TRBV12-4 to TRBJ1-3; D not resolved. The CDR3 consists of 15 residues.

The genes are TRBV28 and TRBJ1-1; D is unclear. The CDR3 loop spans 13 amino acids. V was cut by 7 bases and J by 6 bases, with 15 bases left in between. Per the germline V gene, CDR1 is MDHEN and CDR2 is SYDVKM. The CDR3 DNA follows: TGTGCCAGCACCCCTAGGAGGATCCCTGAAGCTTTCTTT. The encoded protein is CASTPRRIPEAFF.

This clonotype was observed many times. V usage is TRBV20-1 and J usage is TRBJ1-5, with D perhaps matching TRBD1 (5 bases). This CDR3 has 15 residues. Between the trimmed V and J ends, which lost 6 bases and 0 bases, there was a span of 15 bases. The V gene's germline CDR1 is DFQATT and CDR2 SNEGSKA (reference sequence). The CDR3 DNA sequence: TGCAGTGCCGATGGAGGGGACGGTAGCAATCAGCCCCAGCATTTT. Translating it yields CSADGGDGSNQPQHF.

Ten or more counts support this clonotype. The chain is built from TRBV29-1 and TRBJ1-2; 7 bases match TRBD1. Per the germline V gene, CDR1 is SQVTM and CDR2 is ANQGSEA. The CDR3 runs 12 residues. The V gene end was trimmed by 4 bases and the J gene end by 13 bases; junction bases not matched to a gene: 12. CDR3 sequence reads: CSVAGDRILFTF. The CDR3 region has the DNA TGCAGCGTTGCCGGGGACAGAATTTTGTTCACCTTC.

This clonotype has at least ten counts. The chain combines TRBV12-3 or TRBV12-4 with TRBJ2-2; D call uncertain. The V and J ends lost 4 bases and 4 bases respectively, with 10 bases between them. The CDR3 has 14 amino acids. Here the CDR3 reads CASSWVLGTGELFF. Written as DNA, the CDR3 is TGTGCCAGCAGTTGGGTGTTGGGCACCGGGGAGCTGTTTTTT.

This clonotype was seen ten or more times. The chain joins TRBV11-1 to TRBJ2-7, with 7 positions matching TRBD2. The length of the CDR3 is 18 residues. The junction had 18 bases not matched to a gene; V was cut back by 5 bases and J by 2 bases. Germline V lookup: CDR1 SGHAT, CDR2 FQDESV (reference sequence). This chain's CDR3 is CASSPRVGAGDSPYEQYF. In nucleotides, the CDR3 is TGTGCCAGCAGCCCGAGAGTCGGGGCGGGGGATAGTCCCTACGAGCAGTACTTC.

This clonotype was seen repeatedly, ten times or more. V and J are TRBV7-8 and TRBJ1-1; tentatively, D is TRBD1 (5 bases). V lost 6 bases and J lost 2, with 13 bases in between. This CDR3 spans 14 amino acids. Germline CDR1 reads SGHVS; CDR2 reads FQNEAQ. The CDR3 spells CASRAGDANTEAFF. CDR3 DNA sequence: TGTGCCAGCAGGGCGGGGGACGCTAACACTGAAGCTTTCTTT.

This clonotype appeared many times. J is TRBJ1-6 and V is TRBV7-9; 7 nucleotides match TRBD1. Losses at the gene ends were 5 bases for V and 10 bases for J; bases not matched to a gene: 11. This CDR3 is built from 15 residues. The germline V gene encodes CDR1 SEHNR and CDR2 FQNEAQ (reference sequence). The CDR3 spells CASSPTGAGFSPLHF. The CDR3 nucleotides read TGTGCCAGCAGCCCAACAGGGGCTGGGTTCTCACCCCTCCACTTT.

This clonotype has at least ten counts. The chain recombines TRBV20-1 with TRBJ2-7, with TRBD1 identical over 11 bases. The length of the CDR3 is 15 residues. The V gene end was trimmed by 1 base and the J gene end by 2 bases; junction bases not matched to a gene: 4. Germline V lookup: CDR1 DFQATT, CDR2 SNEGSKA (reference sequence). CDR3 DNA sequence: TGCAGTGCTAGAGCTGGGACAGGGGGACCCTACGAGCAGTACTTC. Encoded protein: CSARAGTGGPYEQYF.

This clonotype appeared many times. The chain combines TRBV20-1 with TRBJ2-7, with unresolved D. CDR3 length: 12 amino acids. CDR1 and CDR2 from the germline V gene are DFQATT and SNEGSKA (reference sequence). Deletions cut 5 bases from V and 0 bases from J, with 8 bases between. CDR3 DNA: TGCAGTGCTCGGCTTTACTCCTACGAGCAGTACTTC. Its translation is CSARLYSYEQYF.

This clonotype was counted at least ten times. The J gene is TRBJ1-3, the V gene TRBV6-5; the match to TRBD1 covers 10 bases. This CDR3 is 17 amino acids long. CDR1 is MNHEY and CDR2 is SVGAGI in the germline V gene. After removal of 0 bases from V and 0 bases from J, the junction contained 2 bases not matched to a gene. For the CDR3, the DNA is TGTGCCAGCAGTTACTCGACAGGGGGCGTCTCTGGAAACACCATATATTTT. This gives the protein CASSYSTGGVSGNTIYF.

The CDR3 sequence is CASSLVGQGHGNTIYF. The CDR3 DNA follows: TGCGCCAGCAGCTTGGTGGGACAGGGGCATGGAAACACCATATATTTT. V gene TRBV5-1 combines with J gene TRBJ1-3; 10 bases align to TRBD1. The V gene's germline CDR1 is SGHRS and CDR2 YFSETQ. V gave up 0 bases and J gave up 3 bases; unmatched junction bases: 3. The CDR3 has 16 amino acids.

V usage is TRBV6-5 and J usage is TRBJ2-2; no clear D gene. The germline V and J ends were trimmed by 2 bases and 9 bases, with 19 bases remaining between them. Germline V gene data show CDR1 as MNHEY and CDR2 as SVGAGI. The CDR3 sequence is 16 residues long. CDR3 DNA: TGTGCCAGCAGTTACACGCCGGCCGGAATCATCTGGGAGCTGTTTTTT. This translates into CASSYTPAGIIWELFF.

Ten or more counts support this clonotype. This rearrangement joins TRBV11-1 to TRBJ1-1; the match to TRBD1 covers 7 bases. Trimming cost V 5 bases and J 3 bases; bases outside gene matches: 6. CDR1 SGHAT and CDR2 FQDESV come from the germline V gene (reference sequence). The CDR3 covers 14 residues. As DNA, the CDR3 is TGTGCCAGCAGCCCCGACAGGGAATACACTGAAGCTTTCTTT. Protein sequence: CASSPDREYTEAFF.

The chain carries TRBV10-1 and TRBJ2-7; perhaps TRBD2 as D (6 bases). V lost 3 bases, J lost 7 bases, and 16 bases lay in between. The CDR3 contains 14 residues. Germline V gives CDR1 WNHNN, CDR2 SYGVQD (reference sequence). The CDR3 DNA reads TGCGCCAGCAGTGAATCCCTAGAGGCGGGAGAGCAGTACTTC. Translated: CASSESLEAGEQYF.

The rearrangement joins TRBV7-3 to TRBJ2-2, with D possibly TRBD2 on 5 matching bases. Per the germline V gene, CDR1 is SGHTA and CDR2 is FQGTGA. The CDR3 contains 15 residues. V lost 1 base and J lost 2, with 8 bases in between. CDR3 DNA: TGTGCCAGCAGCTTAATAGGAGGAAACACCGGGGAGCTGTTTTTT. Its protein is CASSLIGGNTGELFF. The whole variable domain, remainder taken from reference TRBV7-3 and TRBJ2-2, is GAGVSQTPSNKVTEKGKYVELRCDPISGHTALYWYRQSLGQGPEFLIYFQGTGAADDSGLPNDRFFAVRPEGSVSTLKIQRTERGDSAVYLCASSLIGGNTGELFFGEGSRLTVL.

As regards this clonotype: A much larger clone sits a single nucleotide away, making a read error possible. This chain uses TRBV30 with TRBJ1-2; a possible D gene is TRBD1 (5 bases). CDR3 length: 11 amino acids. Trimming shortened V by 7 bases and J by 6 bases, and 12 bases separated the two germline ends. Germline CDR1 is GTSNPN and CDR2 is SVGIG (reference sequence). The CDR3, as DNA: TGTGCCTTGGGCCTGGGGGATGGCTACACCTTC. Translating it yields CALGLGDGYTF.

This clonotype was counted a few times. CDR3 protein: CASSWTGPSYEQYF. The CDR3 nucleotides read TGCGCCAGCAGCTGGACAGGCCCTTCTTACGAGCAGTACTTC. V gene TRBV5-1 combines with J gene TRBJ2-7; 7 bases align to TRBD1. Per the germline V gene, CDR1 is SGHRS and CDR2 is YFSETQ. V was pared by 3 bases and J by 4 bases, with 7 bases of the junction left unmatched. CDR3 length equals 14 residues.

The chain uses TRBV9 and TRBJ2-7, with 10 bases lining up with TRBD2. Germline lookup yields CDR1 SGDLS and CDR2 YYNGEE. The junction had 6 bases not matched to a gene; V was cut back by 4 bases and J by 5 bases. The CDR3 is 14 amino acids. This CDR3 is CASSMGTSDHEQYF. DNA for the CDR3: TGTGCCAGCAGCATGGGGACTAGCGATCACGAGCAGTACTTC.

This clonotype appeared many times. Here the CDR3 DNA reads TGTGCCAGCAGTCCAAGACAGGCATTCTATGGCTACACCTTC. Residues: CASSPRQAFYGYTF. V is TRBV27 and J is TRBJ1-2; a possible D gene is TRBD1 (6 bases). The CDR3 contains 14 residues. V lost 5 bases, J lost 4 bases, and 14 bases lay in between. Germline V gene sequence: CDR1 MNHEY, CDR2 SMNVEV (reference sequence).

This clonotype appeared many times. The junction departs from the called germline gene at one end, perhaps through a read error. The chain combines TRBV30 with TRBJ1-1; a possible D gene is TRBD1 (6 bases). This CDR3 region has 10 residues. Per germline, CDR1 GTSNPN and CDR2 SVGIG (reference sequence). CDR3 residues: CAWRHRGLWF. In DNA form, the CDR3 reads TGTGCCTGGAGGCATCGGGGGCTATGGTTT.

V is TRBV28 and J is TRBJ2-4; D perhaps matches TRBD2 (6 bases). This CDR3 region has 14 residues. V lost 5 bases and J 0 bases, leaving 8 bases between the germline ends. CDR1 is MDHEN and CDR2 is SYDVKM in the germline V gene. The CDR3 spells CASSKRVAKNIQYF. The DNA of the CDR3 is TGTGCCAGCAGTAAGCGGGTAGCCAAAAACATTCAGTACTTC.

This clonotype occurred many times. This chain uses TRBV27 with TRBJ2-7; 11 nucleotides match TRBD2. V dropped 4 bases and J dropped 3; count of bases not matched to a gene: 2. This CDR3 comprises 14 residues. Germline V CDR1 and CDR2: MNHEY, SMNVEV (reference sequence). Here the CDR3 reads CASSSGLADYEQYF. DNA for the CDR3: TGTGCCAGCAGTTCGGGACTAGCGGACTACGAGCAGTACTTC.

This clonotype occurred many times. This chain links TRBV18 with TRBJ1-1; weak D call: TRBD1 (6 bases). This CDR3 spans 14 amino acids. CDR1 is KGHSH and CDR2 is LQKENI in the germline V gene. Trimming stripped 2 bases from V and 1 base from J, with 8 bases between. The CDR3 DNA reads TGTGCCAGCTCACCAAAAGGGGGGAACACTGAAGCTTTCTTT. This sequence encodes CASSPKGGNTEAFF.

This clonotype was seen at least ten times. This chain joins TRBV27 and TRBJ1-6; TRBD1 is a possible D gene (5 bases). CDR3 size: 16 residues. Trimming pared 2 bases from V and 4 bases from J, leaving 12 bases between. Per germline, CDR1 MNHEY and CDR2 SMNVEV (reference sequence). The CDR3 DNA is TGTGCCAGCAGTTTAACGCGGGGCGGGTATAATTCACCCCTCCACTTT. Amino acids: CASSLTRGGYNSPLHF.